The sequence of this T cell receptor beta chain was determined in a study of beta chain features in type 1 diabetes. Study findings and constraints: Patients showed naive, central memory and Treg TCRB repertoires that appeared more similar than those of healthy donors. Shorter templates may be favored by PCR, equally so in patients and controls. Type 1 diabetes patients had fewer VDJ junction insertions and more deletions.

Trimming took off 0 bases at V and 10 bases at J, with 5 bases between the two ends. The CDR3 contains 11 residues. The germline V gene has CDR1 SGHRS and CDR2 YFSETQ. As every portion of the isolated RNA was reverse transcribed, the sequencing read expressed TCRB transcripts. Measured with immunoSEQ multiplex PCR; TCRdb has only the in-frame clones, and not every one. The table has about 350,000 clones, around 20% seen once; the top ten hold under 0.055%. A note on this clone: No antigen is known for it.

V is TRBV5-1 and J is TRBJ2-1; D uncertain. The sample taken for sequencing was naive CD4+ T cells from blood. This sequence originates from a young woman in good health. The CDR3 spells CASSLGAEQFF. The DNA for the CDR3 is TGCGCCAGCAGCTTGGGGGCCGAGCAGTTCTTC.